A selection of T cell receptor beta chains follows, all from one sample in a study of blood T cell repertoires in COVID-19. Data came from immunoSEQ multiplex PCR; TCRdb stores just in-frame clones and leaves some out. The sample yields 140,000 to 150,000 clones, roughly three quarters seen once. The sequencing sample was made of PBMCs or T cells enriched from blood (not recorded which). The origin of the receptors is a woman aged 45 to 65 who had recovered from COVID-19. CDR3s include the opening cysteine and the closing phenylalanine or tryptophan. The D gene is left open where the match is weak. Clone sizes are given selectively: once, few, many, or a class where the clone is expanded.

J,size,V,D,CDR3,DNA
TRBJ2-7,NA,TRBV27,NA,CASRIAAVSYEQYF,TGTGCCAGCAGGATAGCGGCGGTCTCCTACGAGCAGTACTTC
TRBJ2-1,NA,TRBV5-4,TRBD2,CASSFPLSGGNEQFF,TGTGCCAGCAGCTTCCCCCTCAGCGGGGGCAATGAGCAGTTCTTC
TRBJ2-5,NA,TRBV29-1,TRBD1,CSANNRQGIGETQYF,TGCAGCGCTAACAACCGACAGGGAATCGGAGAGACCCAGTACTTC
TRBJ2-3,NA,TRBV6-5,TRBD2,CAIFGGGAVDTQYF,TGTGCCATATTCGGCGGGGGGGCGGTAGATACGCAGTATTTT
TRBJ1-4,NA,TRBV18,NA,CASSPQPAGDEKLFF,TGTGCCAGCTCACCACAGCCGGCAGGGGATGAAAAACTGTTTTTT
TRBJ2-2,NA,TRBV29-1,TRBD2,CSVLSGSGGSGELFF,TGCAGCGTTCTATCGGGCAGCGGGGGGTCCGGGGAGCTGTTTTTT
TRBJ1-1,NA,TRBV3-1/TRBV3-2,NA,CASSQGSGGTEAFF,TGTGCCAGCAGCCAAGGTTCGGGGGGAACTGAAGCTTTCTTT
TRBJ1-5,NA,TRBV19,TRBD1,CASSWTGGDQPQHF,TGTGCCAGTAGTTGGACAGGGGGAGATCAGCCCCAGCATTTT
TRBJ1-2,once,TRBV13,NA,CASSLDSAYGYTF,TGTGCCAGCAGCTTAGACTCCGCGTATGGCTACACCTTC
TRBJ1-2,once,TRBV28,NA,CANLLPGGYTF,TGTGCCAACCTGCTACCGGGTGGCTACACCTTC
TRBJ1-2,NA,TRBV3-1/TRBV3-2,TRBD1,CASSQRDRGVHGYTF,TGTGCCAGCAGCCAGCGGGACAGGGGAGTGCATGGCTACACCTTC
TRBJ1-2,NA,TRBV14,NA,CASSQGLQYGYTF,TGTGCCAGCAGCCAAGGTTTACAGTACGGCTACACCTTC
TRBJ1-3,NA,TRBV2,NA,CAGQGFSGNTIYF,TGTGCCGGCCAGGGGTTCTCTGGAAACACCATATATTTT
TRBJ2-1,NA,TRBV28,NA,CASSLSASAYPRHEQFF,TGTGCCAGCAGTTTAAGTGCGTCAGCATACCCTAGGCATGAGCAGTTCTTC
TRBJ2-4,NA,TRBV15,NA,CATSRDLLQGVGIQYF,TGTGCCACCAGCAGAGATTTGCTCCAGGGCGTGGGGATTCAGTACTTC
TRBJ2-1,NA,TRBV6-5,NA,CASSYVGQTSYNEQFF,TGTGCCAGCAGTTACGTAGGACAGACATCCTACAATGAGCAGTTCTTC
TRBJ1-2,NA,TRBV3-1/TRBV3-2,TRBD1,CASSLGPGQVGGYTF,TGTGCCAGCAGCCTCGGCCCCGGACAGGTCGGGGGCTACACCTTC
TRBJ1-1,few,TRBV5-1,TRBD1,CASSFRTGQDEAFF,TGCGCCAGCAGCTTCCGGACAGGGCAGGATGAAGCTTTCTTT
TRBJ1-1,NA,TRBV18,NA,CASSPIRGGTEAFF,TGTGCCAGCTCACCAATCAGGGGAGGGACTGAAGCTTTCTTT
TRBJ2-2,NA,TRBV7-9,TRBD1,CASSSTGAGELFF,TGTGCCAGCAGCTCAACAGGGGCCGGGGAGCTGTTTTTT
TRBJ1-4,NA,TRBV29-1,NA,CSALTPAEGEKLFF,TGCAGCGCCCTAACCCCGGCCGAGGGTGAAAAACTGTTTTTT
TRBJ2-6,once,TRBV6-6,NA,CASSYLSGANVLTF,TGTGCCAGCAGTTATCTTTCTGGGGCCAACGTCCTGACTTTC
TRBJ2-1,once,TRBV5-8,TRBD2,CASSSSGGSDEQFF,TGTGCCAGCAGCTCCTCCGGGGGGAGTGATGAGCAGTTCTTC
TRBJ1-4,NA,TRBV18,NA,CASSPRRDNEKLFF,TGTGCCAGCTCACCACGACGGGATAATGAAAAACTGTTTTTT
TRBJ2-1,NA,TRBV5-1,TRBD2,CASSFGLAGGYNEQFF,TGCGCCAGCAGCTTTGGACTAGCGGGGGGCTACAATGAGCAGTTCTTC
TRBJ2-1,few,TRBV11-3,TRBD2,CASSLSSGGGDDEQFF,TGTGCCAGCAGCTTAAGTTCAGGTGGGGGGGACGATGAGCAGTTCTTC
TRBJ2-7,once,TRBV3-1/TRBV3-2,NA,CASSHGSDEQYF,TGTGCCAGCAGCCACGGGAGCGACGAGCAGTACTTC
TRBJ1-4,NA,TRBV9,TRBD1,CASSPRGTGRGEKLFF,TGTGCCAGCAGCCCCAGGGGGACAGGCCGCGGTGAAAAACTGTTTTTT
TRBJ1-2,once,TRBV24-1,NA,CATSGRGLNYGYTF,TGTGCCACCAGCGGGAGGGGCCTGAACTATGGCTACACCTTC
TRBJ1-1,NA,TRBV7-3,NA,CASSPPTGNTEAFF,TGTGCCAGCAGCCCACCGACAGGTAACACTGAAGCTTTCTTT
TRBJ1-3,NA,TRBV9,TRBD1,CASSVGGTGSGNTIYF,TGTGCCAGCAGCGTAGGTGGGACAGGGTCCGGAAACACCATATATTTT
TRBJ1-5,NA,TRBV5-5,NA,CASSLKWGRLGQPQHF,TGTGCCAGCAGCTTGAAATGGGGCAGGCTAGGTCAGCCCCAGCATTTT
TRBJ2-3,NA,TRBV29-1,TRBD1,CSVTRTGVNTQYF,TGCAGCGTGACCCGGACAGGGGTAAATACGCAGTATTTT
TRBJ2-2,NA,TRBV19,TRBD2,CASSGTNTGELFF,TGTGCCTCTAGCGGGACCAACACCGGGGAGCTGTTTTTT
TRBJ1-6,NA,TRBV4-1,NA,CASSQVPGTLYNSPLHF,TGCGCCAGCAGCCAGGTCCCCGGGACACTCTATAATTCACCCCTCCACTTT
TRBJ1-5,NA,TRBV5-1,TRBD1,CASSLGDSDNQPQHF,TGCGCCAGCAGCTTGGGGGACAGCGACAATCAGCCCCAGCATTTT
TRBJ2-7,once,TRBV6-5,NA,CASKRVYEQYF,TGTGCCAGCAAGAGGGTTTACGAGCAGTACTTC
TRBJ2-1,NA,TRBV7-7,TRBD1,CASSSGTGLYNEQFF,TGTGCCAGCAGCTCCGGGACAGGGCTTTACAATGAGCAGTTCTTC
TRBJ1-2,NA,TRBV12-5,NA,CASGLVRQSYGYTF,TGTGCTAGTGGTTTGGTACGACAAAGCTATGGCTACACCTTC
TRBJ1-1,NA,TRBV27,NA,CASSFRRGGTEAFF,TGTGCCAGCAGTTTCCGTAGGGGAGGCACTGAAGCTTTCTTT
TRBJ1-2,NA,TRBV28,NA,CASSSPQGNYGYTF,TGTGCCAGCAGTTCCCCTCAGGGAAACTATGGCTACACCTTC
TRBJ1-1,NA,TRBV7-2,NA,CASSLDSFLNTEAFF,TGTGCCAGCAGCTTAGACAGTTTTTTGAACACTGAAGCTTTCTTT
TRBJ1-4,NA,TRBV6-6,NA,CASSRSSTGPNEKLFF,TGTGCCAGCAGTCGATCGTCGACAGGTCCTAATGAAAAACTGTTTTTT
TRBJ2-1,NA,TRBV6-5,NA,CASRRGQNYNEQFF,TGTGCCAGCAGGAGGGGACAAAACTACAATGAGCAGTTCTTC
TRBJ2-3,NA,TRBV2,NA,CASSETTGSTDTQYF,TGTGCCAGCAGTGAAACGACAGGTAGCACAGATACGCAGTATTTT
TRBJ1-5,NA,TRBV6-6,NA,CASSYSVAGVNQPQHF,TGTGCCAGCAGTTACTCGGTCGCAGGTGTCAATCAGCCCCAGCATTTT
TRBJ2-7,once,TRBV28,NA,CASSPRRTVSYEQYF,TGTGCCAGCAGCCCACGCCGGACAGTCTCCTACGAGCAGTACTTC